The 14 T cell receptor beta chains below were found in one sample sequenced in a study of shared clonotypes between healthy human individuals. Some clones are missing from TCRdb's copy, which holds only in-frame ones; the method was immunoSEQ multiplex PCR. This sample yields hundreds of thousands of clones, of which 96% are seen a single time; more than 0.085% belongs to the top ten. Naive CD8 cells comprised CD45RO-negative, CCR7-positively selected cells, excluding terminally differentiated effector memory CD45RA+ cells. The sequencing sample was made of naive CD8+ T cells sorted from blood. These receptors came from a woman between 25 and 40 years old in good health.

The chain carries TRBV28 and TRBJ1-1, with D perhaps matching TRBD1 (5 bases). The germline gives CDR1 MDHEN, CDR2 SYDVKM. The CDR3 has 15 amino acids. Trimming left V 6 bases short and J 2 bases short, with 16 bases between. CDR3 bases: TGTGCCAGCAGCTCCTGGAGGGGAGACAACACTGAAGCTTTCTTT. Its translation: CASSSWRGDNTEAFF.

The CDR3 DNA sequence: TGTGCCAGCATAGGTCAGCGCACCGGGGAGCTGTTTTTT. Protein: CASIGQRTGELFF. The V call is TRBV28, the J call TRBJ2-2; D ambiguous. The CDR3 runs 13 residues. Germline V gives CDR1 MDHEN, CDR2 SYDVKM. Deletions cut 7 bases from V and 4 bases from J, with 10 bases between.

This clone was found a few times. The J gene is TRBJ2-7, the V gene TRBV6-1; D is unresolved. Looked up from germline, CDR1 is MNHNS and CDR2 is SASEGT. The CDR3 loop spans 12 amino acids. V lost 1 base and J lost 2, with 3 bases in between. The CDR3 region has the DNA TGTGCCAGCAGTGAAGGGGCCTACGAGCAGTACTTC. The encoded protein is CASSEGAYEQYF.

The chain combines TRBV5-5 with TRBJ2-7; 7 bases agree with TRBD1. The germline CDR1 and CDR2 sequences are SGHKS and YYEKEE (reference sequence). This CDR3 has 17 amino acids. With V trimmed by 2 bases and J by 6 bases, 17 bases remained unmatched. The chain's CDR3 is CASSFAGTAIFASEQYF. DNA of the CDR3: TGTGCCAGCAGCTTTGCCGGGACAGCAATTTTTGCCTCCGAGCAGTACTTC.

The chain combines TRBV4-1 with TRBJ1-1, with TRBD1 identical over 11 bases. The CDR3 loop spans 15 amino acids. CDR1 and CDR2 (germline): MGHRA, YSYEKL. Trimming cost V 1 base and J 5 bases; bases outside gene matches: 3. The CDR3 DNA is TGCGCCAGCAGCCAAGTGGGGACAGGGGGAACTGAAGCTTTCTTT. It yields the protein CASSQVGTGGTEAFF.

The chain carries TRBV19 and TRBJ1-5; weak D call: TRBD1 (5 bases). V gave up 0 bases and J gave up 9 bases, with 18 bases separating them. Germline CDR1 reads LNHDA; CDR2 reads SQIVND (reference sequence). This CDR3 has 16 amino acids. Here the CDR3 reads CASSIDPEDTSWPQHF. The CDR3 nucleotides read TGTGCCAGTAGTATAGATCCGGAGGACACGAGTTGGCCCCAGCATTTT.

The rearrangement joins TRBV9 to TRBJ1-2; D gene uncertain. Germline V gene sequence: CDR1 SGDLS, CDR2 YYNGEE. V was pared by 5 bases and J by 2 bases, with 10 bases between. This CDR3 has 13 amino acids. The CDR3: CASRSTANYGYTF. As DNA, the CDR3 is TGTGCCAGCAGGTCCACAGCAAACTATGGCTACACCTTC.

V and J are TRBV6-1 and TRBJ2-7, with D unclear. Germline V CDR1 and CDR2: MNHNS, SASEGT. CDR3 length equals 13 residues. CDR3 amino acids: CALASGYGYEQYF. The CDR3 region has the DNA TGTGCTTTGGCCTCAGGATACGGCTACGAGCAGTACTTC.

The chain couples TRBV14 to TRBJ2-3; D is unresolved. The CDR3 contains 14 residues. The ends were cut back, 0 bases at V and 4 bases at J, with 8 bases in the middle. The germline V gene encodes CDR1 SGHDN and CDR2 FVKESK. The DNA for the CDR3 is TGTGCCAGCAGCCAAGATCACCCAGCAGATACGCAGTATTTT. Translated, it gives CASSQDHPADTQYF.

The chain joins TRBV7-9 to TRBJ2-5; unclear D gene. Germline CDR1 reads SEHNR; CDR2 reads FQNEAQ (reference sequence). The CDR3 covers 18 residues. V shed 1 base and J shed 4 bases, with 22 bases lying between them. CDR3: CASSLGRGYAMQGETQYF. The CDR3 DNA reads TGTGCCAGCAGCTTAGGGCGTGGATATGCGATGCAAGGAGAGACCCAGTACTTC.

The chain couples TRBV27 to TRBJ2-7; D remains ambiguous. The length of the CDR3 is 11 residues. With 5 bases removed from V and 3 bases from J, the gap between germline ends came to 5 bases. Germline CDR1 is MNHEY and CDR2 is SMNVEV (reference sequence). CDR3 bases: TGTGCCAGCAGTGAGAACTACGAGCAGTACTTC. Its translation is CASSENYEQYF.

CDR3 nucleotide sequence: TGCAGCGTTGAATCAGGGGGTTATGGCTACACCTTC. As protein: CSVESGGYGYTF. V and J are TRBV29-1 and TRBJ1-2, with 7 bases that match TRBD1. After removal of 2 bases from V and 5 bases from J, the junction contained 2 bases not matched to a gene. CDR1 and CDR2 from the germline V gene are SQVTM and ANQGSEA. The CDR3 runs to 12 residues.

The table lists this clone with a count of one. The genes are TRBV28 and TRBJ2-7; 9 bases align to TRBD1. Looked up from germline, CDR1 is MDHEN and CDR2 is SYDVKM. CDR3 size: 20 residues. V lost 2 bases and J lost 0; bases outside the gene matches: 17. The CDR3 region has the DNA TGTGCCAGCAGTTTAAGGTTGCGGGATTTGGGGACAGGGAGCTCCTACGAGCAGTACTTC. Translation: CASSLRLRDLGTGSSYEQYF.

This chain connects TRBV7-6 to TRBJ2-7; 11 bases align to TRBD2. CDR3 length equals 15 residues. In germline, CDR1 is SGHVS, CDR2 FNYEAQ. The trim removed 5 bases at V and 6 bases at J, leaving 9 bases unmatched. In DNA form, the CDR3 reads TGTGCCAGCAGCAAGACTAGCGGGGCTACTTCCGAGCAGTACTTC. Protein product: CASSKTSGATSEQYF.